Shown below are 9 T cell receptor beta chains from a single sample sequenced in a study of T cells after yellow fever vaccination. One entry per CDR3 protein results from TCRdb running MiXCR on the 5' RACE reads. This sample has nearly 300,000 distinct CDR3 sequences, with about 10% found just once. Sequencing used CD4+ T cells sorted from PBMCs, obtained 5 days after the yellow fever booster vaccination. These receptors were collected from a man between 18 and 35 years old who received the YFV17D yellow fever vaccine.

This clonotype was counted only a few times. V is TRBV12-3 or TRBV12-4 and J is TRBJ2-1; D might be TRBD2 (5 bases). The V end lost 4 bases, the J end lost 0 bases, and 16 bases lay between the germline ends. The CDR3 covers 17 residues. The CDR3 DNA is TGTGCCAGCAGTTCGGGTGGTAGCGCGAGCTCCTACAATGAGCAGTTCTTC. The encoded protein is CASSSGGSASSYNEQFF.

The CDR3 spells CASSQDRGTMVNEKLFF. CDR3 in DNA: TGTGCCAGCAGCCAAGATAGGGGCACCATGGTTAATGAAAAACTGTTTTTT. The V gene is TRBV3-1, the J gene TRBJ1-4; the D gene is possibly TRBD1 (5 bases). This CDR3 region has 17 residues. Trimming left V 0 bases short and J 4 bases short, with 15 bases between. Germline lookup yields CDR1 LGHDT and CDR2 YNNKEL (reference sequence).

The chain carries TRBV27 and TRBJ2-7; the match to TRBD1 covers 8 bases. Germline-derived CDR1 and CDR2 are MNHEY and SMNVEV (reference sequence). This CDR3 has 14 amino acids. The ends lost 5 bases at V and 1 base at J; junction bases unmatched: 4. CDR3 in amino acids: CASSAHRGSYEQYF. DNA of the CDR3: TGTGCCAGCAGTGCCCACAGGGGGTCCTACGAGCAGTACTTC.

V is TRBV10-3 and J is TRBJ1-2, with TRBD1 matching over 9 bases. The trim removed 7 bases at V and 9 bases at J, leaving 12 bases unmatched. The CDR3 loop spans 14 amino acids. CDR1 is ENHRY, CDR2 SYGVKD, per germline. CDR3 protein: CAITQRGDRDSYTF. The DNA of the CDR3 is TGTGCCATCACTCAAAGGGGGGACAGGGATAGCTACACCTTC.

This clonotype has more than one count but fewer than ten. The chain has TRBV20-1 and TRBJ2-4; 7 nucleotides align to TRBD1. The CDR3 extends over 14 amino acids. V was pared by 0 bases and J by 9 bases, with 8 bases of the junction left unmatched. Germline CDR1 is DFQATT and CDR2 is SNEGSKA (reference sequence). The chain's CDR3 is CSARDIEGAGIQYF. CDR3 nucleotides: TGCAGTGCTAGAGATATAGAGGGGGCTGGCATTCAGTACTTC.

This chain uses TRBV7-3 with TRBJ2-2; D unclear. The CDR3 spans 15 residues. V lost 6 bases and J lost 0, with 11 bases in between. Germline CDR1 reads SGHTA; CDR2 reads FQGTGA. CDR3 residues: CASSSDGANTGELFF. The DNA of the CDR3 is TGTGCCAGCAGTTCAGACGGCGCGAACACCGGGGAGCTGTTTTTT.

The table lists this clonotype with a few counts. V is TRBV7-2 and J is TRBJ2-1; no firm D call. CDR1 is SGHTA and CDR2 is FQGNSA in the germline V gene. This CDR3 spans 13 amino acids. V was pared by 10 bases and J by 0 bases, with 10 bases between. As DNA, the CDR3 is TGTGCCACCGGACGGAGCTCCTACAATGAGCAGTTCTTC. Its translation is CATGRSSYNEQFF.

This clonotype showed up just a few times. At one boundary the junction diverges from the germline segment, which might be a read error. This chain uses TRBV7-7 with TRBJ2-2, with D perhaps given as TRBD1 or TRBD2 (5 bases each). Germline V CDR1 and CDR2: SSHAT, FNYEAQ (reference sequence). The CDR3 is 14 amino acids. CDR3 bases: TGTGCTAGCAGCTTAGCGTCAGGGACCGGGGAGCTGTTTTTT. Protein sequence: CASSLASGTGELFF.

This clonotype has a single count. The genes are TRBV7-2 and TRBJ1-1, with TRBD1 as a possible D gene (5 bases). Looked up from germline, CDR1 is SGHTA and CDR2 is FQGNSA. The V gene lost 1 base and the J gene lost 0 bases, with 9 bases spanning the gap. This CDR3 spans 15 amino acids. The CDR3 reads CASSLDRQLNTEAFF. CDR3 sequence (DNA): TGTGCCAGCAGCTTAGATAGACAGCTGAACACTGAAGCTTTCTTT.